The 25 T cell receptor beta chains below come from one sample, sequenced in a study of early T cells in non-severe SARS-CoV-2 infection. A single record per CDR3 protein comes from TCRdb applying MiXCR to the 5' RACE reads. The table lists around 33,000 distinct CDR3 sequences, 4.5% to 5% of them singletons. Specimen: whole blood. These receptor sequences come from an adult who was a healthcare worker with PCR-confirmed SARS-CoV-2 infection or an uninfected control (not recorded which).

This clonotype was observed many times. V is TRBV11-2 and J is TRBJ2-1, with 9 bases fitting TRBD2. V gave up 1 base and J gave up 8 bases; unmatched junction bases: 6. This CDR3 has 15 residues. The germline V gene has CDR1 SGHAT and CDR2 FQNNGV. Written as DNA, the CDR3 is TGTGCCAGCAGCTTAGTGTTAGCGGGGGAGTATGAGCAGTTCTTC. Protein: CASSLVLAGEYEQFF.

This clonotype was seen repeatedly, ten times or more. The V call is TRBV3-1, the J call TRBJ2-3; weak D call: TRBD2 (5 bases). The CDR3 is made up of 16 amino acids. Germline V CDR1 and CDR2: LGHDT, YNNKEL (reference sequence). Trimming took 0 bases from V and 2 from J, leaving 12 bases between them. In DNA, the CDR3 is TGTGCCAGCAGCCAAGATTTATCGGGAAACACAGATACGCAGTATTTT. Translated: CASSQDLSGNTDTQYF.

J is TRBJ2-3 and V is TRBV20-1, with D perhaps matching TRBD1 (6 bases). There are 15 residues in the CDR3. CDR1 is DFQATT, CDR2 SNEGSKA, per germline (reference sequence). V was clipped by 2 bases and J by 2 bases, with 14 bases between them. CDR3 bases: TGCAGTGCTAGACCCGACAGGCAACACACAGATACGCAGTATTTT. It encodes CSARPDRQHTDTQYF.

The gene calls are TRBV2 and TRBJ2-6; TRBD1 aligns across 12 bases. The germline gives CDR1 SNHLY, CDR2 FYNNEI. With 4 bases clipped from V and 2 bases from J, the junction kept 6 bases outside the gene matches. This CDR3 region has 18 residues. CDR3 coding DNA: TGTGCCAGCAGTGGTCCGGGACAGGGGGCAACTGGGGCCAACGTCCTGACTTTC. This codes for CASSGPGQGATGANVLTF.

This clonotype was recorded at least ten times. The rearrangement joins TRBV7-9 to TRBJ1-2; D remains unclear. V lost 4 bases and J lost 1, with 4 bases in between. The CDR3 runs to 12 residues. Germline CDR1 reads SEHNR; CDR2 reads FQNEAQ (reference sequence). This chain's CDR3 is CASSSDNYGYTF. CDR3 DNA sequence: TGTGCCAGCAGCTCAGATAACTATGGCTACACCTTC.

This clonotype was detected a few times. The gene calls are TRBV4-3 and TRBJ2-6; D gene uncertain. The CDR3 spans 15 residues. The germline V and J ends were trimmed by 1 base and 0 bases, with 4 bases remaining between them. In germline, CDR1 is LGHNA, CDR2 YSLEER. The DNA of the CDR3 is TGCGCCAGCAGCCAAGGACTCTCTGGGGCCAACGTCCTGACTTTC. Its protein product is CASSQGLSGANVLTF.

The CDR3 DNA reads TGTGCCAGCAGCGCTCAGGTGGACGGCGACTACGAGCAGTACTTC. Amino acids: CASSAQVDGDYEQYF. The V call is TRBV9, the J call TRBJ2-7; D unresolved. In germline, CDR1 is SGDLS, CDR2 YYNGEE. V was clipped by 3 bases and J by 3 bases, with 16 bases between them. The CDR3 extends over 15 amino acids.

This clonotype was seen many times. CDR3 sequence reads: CASSLGTQHTEAFF. The DNA for the CDR3 is TGTGCCAGCAGCTTAGGGACTCAACACACTGAAGCTTTCTTT. The genes are TRBV7-9 and TRBJ1-1; D unresolved. V lost 1 base, J lost 3 bases, and 9 bases lay in between. The V gene's germline CDR1 is SEHNR and CDR2 FQNEAQ (reference sequence). CDR3 size: 14 residues.

This clonotype was counted only a few times. J is TRBJ2-6 and V is TRBV29-1; no definite D call. The V end lost 4 bases, the J end lost 3 bases, and 7 bases lay between the germline ends. Germline lookup yields CDR1 SQVTM and CDR2 ANQGSEA. This CDR3 is 13 amino acids long. This chain's CDR3 is CSVGTNGANVLTF. For the CDR3, the DNA is TGCAGCGTTGGGACGAATGGGGCCAACGTCCTGACTTTC.

The table lists this clonotype with a few counts. V is TRBV7-8 and J is TRBJ2-2, with 13 bases that match TRBD2. Per the germline V gene, CDR1 is SGHVS and CDR2 is FQNEAQ. The CDR3 totals 18 residues. V shed 5 bases, J shed 0 bases, and the junction held 6 bases outside the gene matches. In nucleotides, the CDR3 is TGTGCCAGCAGCCCCCGGACTAGCGGGGGCCCGAACACCGGGGAGCTGTTTTTT. Translated: CASSPRTSGGPNTGELFF.

The gene calls are TRBV18 and TRBJ2-7, with D uncertain. From germline, CDR1 is KGHSH and CDR2 LQKENI. The germline V and J ends were trimmed by 2 bases and 3 bases, with 8 bases remaining between them. This CDR3 spans 13 amino acids. CDR3 loop: CASSPGVDYEQYF. The CDR3 region has the DNA TGTGCCAGCTCACCAGGGGTGGACTACGAGCAGTACTTC.

This clonotype has at least ten counts. The gene calls are TRBV12-3 or TRBV12-4 and TRBJ1-5, with D unresolved. The CDR3 spans 15 residues. V lost 0 bases and J lost 0, with 6 bases in between. CDR3 sequence reads: CASSLAGSSNQPQHF. The CDR3 coding sequence is TGTGCCAGCAGTTTAGCTGGGAGTAGCAATCAGCCCCAGCATTTT.

This chain uses TRBV10-2 with TRBJ2-3; a possible D gene is TRBD2 (6 bases). Germline-derived CDR1 and CDR2 are WSHSY and SAAADI. The V end lost 7 bases, the J end lost 7 bases, and 18 bases lay between the germline ends. The length of the CDR3 is 14 residues. The CDR3 bases are TGCGCCAGCACTGGCGGGGAGGCCGGGAATACGCAGTATTTT. This encodes CASTGGEAGNTQYF.

This clonotype was seen ten or more times. This chain links TRBV12-3 or TRBV12-4 with TRBJ1-1; 8 positions agree with TRBD1. J was trimmed by 5 bases and V by 3 bases; bases with no gene match: 5. The CDR3 is made up of 14 amino acids. In DNA form, the CDR3 reads TGTGCCAGCAGTTTCCGACAGGGGAAGACTGAAGCTTTCTTT. This encodes CASSFRQGKTEAFF.

This clonotype was seen repeatedly, ten times or more. The chain recombines TRBV19 with TRBJ1-2, with 7 positions matching TRBD1. Germline V gives CDR1 LNHDA, CDR2 SQIVND (reference sequence). J gave up 6 bases and V 4 bases, and 11 bases lay outside the gene matches. This CDR3 region has 15 residues. CDR3 DNA: TGTGCCAGTAGTAGGCGCGACAGGGAGAATAATGGCTACACCTTC. Translating it yields CASSRRDRENNGYTF.

CDR3 sequence reads: CASSSDPRQAKNTEAFF. The CDR3 DNA follows: TGTGCCAGCAGCTCTGACCCCCGACAGGCGAAGAACACTGAAGCTTTCTTT. The chain uses TRBV28 and TRBJ1-1; possible D gene TRBD1, 6 bases. This CDR3 spans 17 amino acids. The V end lost 6 bases, the J end lost 1 base, and 21 bases lay between the germline ends. Germline CDR1 is MDHEN and CDR2 is SYDVKM.

This clonotype was picked up many times. The CDR3 nucleotides read TGCAGTGCCCCTGACAGACTTAACTATGGCTACACCTTC. The encoded protein is CSAPDRLNYGYTF. The V gene is TRBV20-1, the J gene TRBJ1-2; perhaps TRBD1 as D (5 bases). The CDR3 runs 13 residues. V was trimmed by 6 bases and J by 1 base, leaving 12 bases between them. CDR1 and CDR2 (germline): DFQATT, SNEGSKA (reference sequence).

This clonotype showed up many times. The chain recombines TRBV19 with TRBJ1-4; tentatively, D is TRBD1 (6 bases). Germline CDR1 LNHDA, CDR2 SQIVND (reference sequence). Trimming pared 3 bases from V and 8 bases from J, leaving 10 bases between. This CDR3 is 13 amino acids long. CDR3 bases: TGTGCCAGTAGTATTCGACAGGCGGAAAAACTGTTTTTT. Its protein is CASSIRQAEKLFF.

The J gene is TRBJ2-7, the V gene TRBV7-8, with 7 positions matching TRBD2. The germline gives CDR1 SGHVS, CDR2 FQNEAQ. The junction had 7 bases not matched to a gene; V was cut back by 0 bases and J by 2 bases. The CDR3 runs 16 residues. CDR3 sequence reads: CASSLARRGRAYEQYF. CDR3 nucleotides: TGTGCCAGCAGCTTAGCCCGGCGGGGGAGAGCCTACGAGCAGTACTTC. Filled out from reference TRBV7-8 and TRBJ2-7, the complete variable domain reads GAGVSQSPRYKVAKRGQDVALRCDPISGHVSLFWYQQALGQGPEFLTYFQNEAQLDKSGLPSDRFFAERPEGSVSTLKIQRTQQEDSAVYLCASSLARRGRAYEQYFGPGTRLTVT.

This clonotype was recorded a few times. The CDR3 here is CASSLSGGASYEQYF. Here the CDR3 DNA reads TGTGCCAGCAGCTTATCCGGGGGAGCGAGCTACGAGCAGTACTTC. This chain uses TRBV7-3 with TRBJ2-7; tentatively, D is TRBD2 (6 bases). This CDR3 comprises 15 residues. The V gene's germline CDR1 is SGHTA and CDR2 FQGTGA. Trimming stripped 2 bases from V and 3 bases from J, with 14 bases between.

This clonotype was counted many times. The chain carries TRBV6-1 and TRBJ2-7; D not certain. The CDR3 has 13 residues. In germline, CDR1 is MNHNS, CDR2 SASEGT. V lost 1 base and J lost 4, with 8 bases in between. CDR3: CASSEGLAYEQYF. The CDR3 DNA follows: TGTGCCAGCAGTGAAGGCCTCGCTTACGAGCAGTACTTC.

This chain joins TRBV20-1 and TRBJ2-1; D might be TRBD1 or TRBD2, each matching 6 bases. This CDR3 is built from 12 residues. Germline CDR1 and CDR2: DFQATT and SNEGSKA (reference sequence). Trimming left V 4 bases short and J 9 bases short, with 13 bases between. DNA for the CDR3: TGCAGTGCTAAGGGGGGCCTTAGTGAGCAGTTCTTC. Protein product: CSAKGGLSEQFF.

This clonotype was picked up many times. The V call is TRBV10-1, the J call TRBJ2-7, with TRBD2 matching 9 bases. The CDR3 sequence is 17 residues long. Germline V lookup: CDR1 WNHNN, CDR2 SYGVQD (reference sequence). V was clipped by 3 bases and J by 0 bases; unmatched bases: 9. The CDR3, as DNA: TGCGCCAGCAGTGAAGGCCTAGCGGGGCGAACCTCCTACGAGCAGTACTTC. Encoded protein: CASSEGLAGRTSYEQYF.

The chain combines TRBV11-2 with TRBJ2-1, with unresolved D. V lost 5 bases and J 3 bases, leaving 11 bases between the germline ends. This CDR3 is built from 14 residues. CDR1 is SGHAT and CDR2 is FQNNGV in the germline V gene. The CDR3: CASSRMIGYNEQFF. The CDR3 region has the DNA TGTGCCAGCAGCCGCATGATCGGCTACAATGAGCAGTTCTTC. Full variable domain (remainder filled in from reference TRBV11-2 and TRBJ2-1): EAGVAQSPRYKIIEKRQSVAFWCNPISGHATLYWYQQILGQGPKLLIQFQNNGVVDDSQLPKDRFSAERLKGVDSTLKIQPAKLEDSAVYLCASSRMIGYNEQFFGPGTRLTVL.

This clonotype has only a few counts. The chain carries TRBV29-1 and TRBJ2-3; D remains ambiguous. Germline loops: CDR1 SQVTM, CDR2 ANQGSEA. The CDR3 covers 10 residues. V was clipped by 7 bases and J by 6 bases, with 8 bases between them. CDR3: CSASPDTQYF. CDR3 coding DNA: TGCAGCGCCAGTCCGGATACGCAGTATTTT.